This TCR beta chain came from a study of blood T cell repertoires in COVID-19. The assay was immunoSEQ multiplex PCR, and TCRdb's table has in-frame clones only and misses some. Here the sample spans 150,000 or so clones, 75% to 90% being singletons. This CDR3 has 15 amino acids. With V trimmed by 0 bases and J by 6 bases, 2 bases remained unmatched. CDR1 is MNHEY, CDR2 SMNVEV, per germline (reference sequence). The chain employs TRBV27 and TRBJ2-2, with TRBD2 matching 9 bases. This clonotype was sampled from an elderly man with acute or convalescent COVID-19. The sequencing sample was made of peripheral blood. CDR3 DNA sequence: TGTGCCAGCAGTTTATCGGCGGGAGGGTCCGGGGAGCTGTTTTTT. It translates to CASSLSAGGSGELFF.